This T cell receptor delta chain was retrieved from a study of γδ T cells in repeated Plasmodium falciparum infection. Across the study: Each infection was followed by sampling at 21 days, plus baseline and some pre-infection draws.

Each sorted gammadelta sample had TRG and TRD chains sequenced. TCRdb re-processed the multiplex PCR reads via CATT. Of 45,000 to 60,000 delta-chain clones in the sample, around 2% were seen once. This CDR3 contains 15 residues. Germline values: CDR1 TSWWSYY, CDR2 QGS. Trimming pared 2 bases from V and 8 bases from J, leaving 18 bases between. This clone was seen more than once but under ten times. It differs at one base from a far larger clone, so likely a read error. Other DNA sequences in this specimen translate into the identical CDR3. Flow sorting of PBMC yielded separate Vgamma9/Vdelta2+ and Vdelta2-negative gammadelta T cell populations for bulk repertoire analysis.

This chain uses TRDV1 with TRDJ1; TRDD3 is a possible D gene (6 bases). No J segment appears in TCRdb, so it was assigned here by matching the sequence to germline. The receptor was isolated from a pool of human donors (malaria-infected and uninfected, not separated). The sequenced material came from gamma-delta T cells from blood. The CDR3 sequence: CALGEGRGKPGKLIF. DNA of the CDR3: TGTGCTCTTGGGGAAGGAAGGGGGAAGCCCGGCAAACTCATCTTT.